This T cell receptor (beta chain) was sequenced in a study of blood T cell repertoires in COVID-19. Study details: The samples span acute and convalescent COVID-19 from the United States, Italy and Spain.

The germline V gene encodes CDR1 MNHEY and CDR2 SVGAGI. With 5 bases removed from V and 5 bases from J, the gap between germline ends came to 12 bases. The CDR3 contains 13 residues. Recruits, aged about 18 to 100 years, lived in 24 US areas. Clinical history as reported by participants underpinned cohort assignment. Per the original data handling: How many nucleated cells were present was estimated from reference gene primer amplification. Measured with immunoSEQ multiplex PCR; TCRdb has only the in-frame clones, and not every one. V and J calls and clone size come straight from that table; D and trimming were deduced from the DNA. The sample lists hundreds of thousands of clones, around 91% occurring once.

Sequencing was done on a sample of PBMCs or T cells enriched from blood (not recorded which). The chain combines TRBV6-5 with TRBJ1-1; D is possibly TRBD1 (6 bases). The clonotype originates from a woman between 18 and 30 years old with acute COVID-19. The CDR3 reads CASSRNRATEAFF. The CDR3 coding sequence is TGTGCCAGCAGTAGGAACAGGGCGACTGAAGCTTTCTTT.